This TCR beta chain was retrieved from a study of blood T cells in healthy people across ages. General study results and limits: TCR beta diversity correlated strongly with naive T cell percentage.

This clonotype was counted between two and nine times. No antigen is known for it. The ends were cut back, 5 bases at V and 5 bases at J, with 16 bases in the middle. Germline V CDR1 and CDR2: MNHEY, SVGAGI. The CDR3 has 15 residues. Alongside a J-beta primer mix, a sample-barcoded 5' primer served in a second PCR lasting about 7 to 11 cycles. Via MiXCR, TCRdb re-called the 5' RACE reads, giving one row per CDR3 protein. The table has roughly 800,000 distinct CDR3 sequences, more than 25% seen once; the top ten hold 3%. These data also formed part of another study, on T cells of mothers and their children. That work adds: For each mother, over 10 million TCR beta CDR3 reads were obtained, and for each child, around 3.1 million. Normalized overlap was always slightly, never significantly, higher in related than unrelated mother-child pairs.

Sequenced sample: blood. The origin of this receptor is a boy aged 5-17 years in good health. The chain couples TRBV6-5 to TRBJ2-4; D perhaps matches TRBD2 (6 bases). In DNA form, the CDR3 reads TGTGCCAGCAGTCCGCAGCGGGCGGTAGAAAACATTCAGTACTTC. This translates into CASSPQRAVENIQYF.